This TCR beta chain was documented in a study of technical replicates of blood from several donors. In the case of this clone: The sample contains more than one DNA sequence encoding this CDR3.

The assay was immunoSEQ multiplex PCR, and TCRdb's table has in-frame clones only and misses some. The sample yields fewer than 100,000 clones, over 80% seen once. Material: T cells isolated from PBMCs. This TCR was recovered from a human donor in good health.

CDR3 sequence (DNA): TGTGCCTGGAGTTATGGTCAGGAGACCCAGTACTTC. Translated, it gives CAWSYGQETQYF. This chain connects TRBV30 to TRBJ2-5; D remains ambiguous. The CDR3 covers 12 residues. Germline loops: CDR1 GTSNPN, CDR2 SVGIG (reference sequence). With 2 bases removed from V and 5 bases from J, the gap between germline ends came to 9 bases.